The rows below give T cell receptor beta chains drawn from one sample of a study of cytomegalovirus exposure and HLA in healthy donors. The repertoire was sequenced with immunoSEQ multiplex PCR; TCRdb's copy has only in-frame clones and lacks some. The table records approximately 170,000 clones, about 64% of them present only once. The sequenced material came from PBMCs. These receptors were taken from a man in his fifties or sixties in good health and CMV-seronegative. The CDR3 runs from the conserved cysteine through the conserved F or W. A D gene is named only where the DNA matches it firmly. Rows may omit the clone size; those that give it use once, few, many or a size class.

d_call,j_call,clone_size,v_call,cdr3_nt,cdr3_aa
-,TRBJ2-1,few,TRBV6-5,TGTGCCAGCAGTTTTAGAACCAACAATGAGCAGTTCTTC,CASSFRTNNEQFF
-,TRBJ1-4,few,TRBV7-9,TGTGCCAGCAGCTTACCGGGGGGGCATGGTAATGAAAAACTGTTTTTT,CASSLPGGHGNEKLFF
TRBD1,TRBJ2-4,-,TRBV18,TGTGCCAGCTCACCAATAGGCCCGGGACAGGAAAAAAACATTCAGTACTTC,CASSPIGPGQEKNIQYF
TRBD1,TRBJ1-2,-,TRBV5-5,TGTGCCAGCAGCTTTCCTGGGACAGCCTATGGCTACACCTTC,CASSFPGTAYGYTF
TRBD1,TRBJ2-1,-,TRBV19,TGTGCCACCAAGGAGACAGGGGGCGCGTACAATGAGCAGTTCTTC,CATKETGGAYNEQFF
-,TRBJ2-3,-,TRBV2,TGTGCCAGCAGTGAAGCTGGTTACACGAACACAGATACGCAGTATTTT,CASSEAGYTNTDTQYF
TRBD1,TRBJ1-2,-,TRBV5-1,TGCGCCAGCAGCTCGGGACAGTTGCTCTATGGCTACACCTTC,CASSSGQLLYGYTF
TRBD1,TRBJ1-4,-,TRBV5-1,TGCGCCAGCAGCTTACTAAGTGGGGACAGCCCAAATGAAAAACTGTTTTTT,CASSLLSGDSPNEKLFF
TRBD1,TRBJ1-4,-,TRBV5-1,TGCGCCAGCAGCTCGAGACAGGGGGAGGGTGAAAAACTGTTTTTT,CASSSRQGEGEKLFF
-,TRBJ2-5,-,TRBV28,TGTGCCAGCAGTTTGCAGGGGCCCCAAGTCAGAGAGACCCAGTACTTC,CASSLQGPQVRETQYF
-,TRBJ2-3,few,TRBV19,TGTGCCAGTAGTATAGTTCTTTTGCGGCTAGATCCTTTGAGCACAGATACGCAGTATTTT,CASSIVLLRLDPLSTDTQYF
-,TRBJ1-3,few,TRBV19,TGTGCCAGTAGTATTCAGGTTGGAAACACCATATATTTT,CASSIQVGNTIYF
TRBD1,TRBJ1-5,few,TRBV28,TGTGCCAGCAGTTCGGGACAGGACAATCAGCCCCAGCATTTT,CASSSGQDNQPQHF
-,TRBJ1-1,-,TRBV10-3,TGTGCCATCAGCGAACAGGGCCCGAACACTGAAGCTTTCTTT,CAISEQGPNTEAFF
-,TRBJ2-5,-,TRBV6-1,TGTGCCAGCAGTGTGGTGGAGGGGGCGGGAGAGACCCAGTACTTC,CASSVVEGAGETQYF
-,TRBJ1-4,-,TRBV6-1,TGTGCCAGCCGTGAAGCTAGTAATGAAAAACTGTTTTTT,CASREASNEKLFF
TRBD1,TRBJ2-7,-,TRBV19,TGTGCCAGTAGTATAACTGCGACAGGGGTTGGCTACGAGCAGTACTTC,CASSITATGVGYEQYF
-,TRBJ1-2,few,TRBV7-5,TGTGCCAGAAGCTTAGAACAGGGTAGGAATGGCTACACCTTC,CARSLEQGRNGYTF
TRBD1,TRBJ2-2,-,TRBV11-2,TGTGCCAGCAACCCCCCGGGACAGGAGAACACCGGGGAGCTGTTTTTT,CASNPPGQENTGELFF
TRBD1,TRBJ1-2,-,TRBV5-1,TGCGCCAGCAGCGCCGACAGGGGGGACTATGGCTACACCTTC,CASSADRGDYGYTF
-,TRBJ1-2,-,TRBV7-9,TGTGCCAGCAGCCGCTTACAGCGGGGGGAGCTTAACTATGGCTACACCTTC,CASSRLQRGELNYGYTF
-,TRBJ1-2,few,TRBV16,TGTGCCAGCAGCCCGGGGGGGGACCCATCCTATGGCTACACCTTC,CASSPGGDPSYGYTF